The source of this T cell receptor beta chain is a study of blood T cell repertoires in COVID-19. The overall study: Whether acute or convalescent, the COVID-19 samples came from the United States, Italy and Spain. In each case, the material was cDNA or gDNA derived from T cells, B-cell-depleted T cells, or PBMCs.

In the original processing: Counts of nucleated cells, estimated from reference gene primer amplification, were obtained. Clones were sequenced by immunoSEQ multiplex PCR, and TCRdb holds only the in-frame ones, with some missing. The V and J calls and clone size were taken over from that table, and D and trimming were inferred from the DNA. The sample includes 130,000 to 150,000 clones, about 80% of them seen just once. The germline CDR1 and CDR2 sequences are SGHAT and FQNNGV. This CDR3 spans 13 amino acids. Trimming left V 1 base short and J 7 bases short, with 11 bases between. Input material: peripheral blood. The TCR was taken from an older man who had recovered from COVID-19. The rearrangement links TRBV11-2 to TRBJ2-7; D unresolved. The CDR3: CASSLGPGREQYF. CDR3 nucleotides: TGTGCCAGCAGCTTAGGTCCTGGGCGTGAGCAGTACTTC.